This section outlines one T cell receptor (beta chain) sequence together with its context. The antigen remains unidentified. The V end was cut by 1 base, the J end by 3 bases, with 11 bases between. Germline V gene lookup returns CDR1 SGHRS and CDR2 YFSETQ. CDR3 size: 15 residues. This sample was included in a study of OX40 agonist ivuxolimab in advanced cancers. Study-wide points: CD8+ T cells were the subset that, on average, had more expanded clones than CD4+. CD4+ and CD8+ T cells in blood underwent clonal expansion by week 6 at 0.1 to 3.0 mg/kg.

Sequencing was performed with immunoSEQ multiplex PCR; in TCRdb, only in-frame clones are kept and a portion is missing. This table has some 84,000 clones, nearly 90% appearing once. Sequenced material: CD4+ or CD8+ T cells sorted from blood, taken in a trial of the OX40 agonist ivuxolimab. The V and J genes are TRBV5-1 and TRBJ1-3; D is possibly TRBD1 (5 bases). This receptor was obtained from an adult with an advanced solid tumor such as melanoma, head and neck, liver or kidney cancer. CDR3 loop: CASSLSGGRGNTIYF. The CDR3 DNA sequence: TGCGCCAGCAGCTTGTCCGGGGGTCGTGGAAACACCATATATTTT. The full variable domain, completed using reference TRBV5-1 and TRBJ1-3, is KAGVTQTPRYLIKTRGQQVTLSCSPISGHRSVSWYQQTPGQGLQFLFEYFSETQRNKGNFPGRFSGRQFSNSRSEMNVSTLELGDSALYLCASSLSGGRGNTIYFGEGSWLTVV.